This paragraph covers one T cell receptor beta chain sequence. Its antigen is still unknown. Vbeta (60) and Jbeta (13) primers were used in the PCR. TCRdb's copy holds only in-frame clones and misses some; the assay was immunoSEQ multiplex PCR. Its clone listing holds approximately 130,000 clones. This specimen comes from a study of cytomegalovirus exposure and HLA in healthy donors. Study as a whole: Most donors, about 77% of a few hundred genotyped, fell in the Caucasian-associated ancestry cluster. Overall study results and limits: Being productive about 90% or about 30% of the time was typical of most TCR beta V segments in an earlier analysis. By HLA locus, TCR association rates varied in a later analysis, with DRB1 showing the most and HLA-C the fewest. As immune exposure information, only CMV serostatus was available.

CDR3 length equals 14 residues. Germline-derived CDR1 and CDR2 are LNHDA and SQIVND (reference sequence). V shed 6 bases and J shed 4 bases, with 15 bases lying between them. This chain links TRBV19 with TRBJ1-2; D is ambiguous. This receptor was taken from an older woman in good health and CMV-seronegative. What was sequenced was PBMCs. The CDR3 is CASRAHAKSYGYTF. As DNA, the CDR3 is TGTGCCAGTAGGGCCCACGCAAAATCCTATGGCTACACCTTC.